This entry lists 8 T cell receptor beta chains sequenced from one sample in a study of T-cell memory formation after mild COVID-19. TCRdb reprocessed the 5' RACE reads via MiXCR and lists one record per CDR3 protein. The table includes about 190,000 distinct CDR3 sequences, around 20% detected once. The sequencing sample was made of PBMCs or a T cell subset sorted from them (not recorded which). The receptors shown here come from an adult woman who had mild COVID-19 (a few samples of this study predate the infection). Cell type and time point are not known.

This clonotype came up many times. This sequence joins TRBV7-2 and TRBJ2-7; D gene unclear. V lost 5 bases and J lost 0, with 8 bases in between. Germline V gene lookup returns CDR1 SGHTA and CDR2 FQGNSA. CDR3 size: 13 residues. CDR3 region: CASSPRSSYEQYF. The CDR3 region has the DNA TGTGCCAGCAGCCCCAGGAGCTCCTACGAGCAGTACTTC.

Only a few counts were recorded for this clonotype. V is TRBV7-3 and J is TRBJ1-2; D is possibly TRBD1 (5 bases). Germline V lookup: CDR1 SGHTA, CDR2 FQGTGA. The V gene lost 5 bases and the J gene lost 7 bases, with 11 bases spanning the gap. The CDR3 length is 12 residues. The CDR3 DNA is TGTGCCAGCAGCCTCGACAGAGGTGGCTACACCTTC. Its translation: CASSLDRGGYTF.

The V gene is TRBV18, the J gene TRBJ2-7; 11 bases are shared with TRBD2. Germline V CDR1 and CDR2: KGHSH, LQKENI. The ends lost 3 bases at V and 2 bases at J; junction bases unmatched: 6. The CDR3 is made up of 16 amino acids. The DNA for the CDR3 is TGTGCCAGCTCACCGACGGGACTAGCGGTTACCTACGAGCAGTACTTC. It encodes CASSPTGLAVTYEQYF.

This chain uses TRBV3-1 with TRBJ1-1; TRBD1 matches 9 bases. This CDR3 comprises 13 residues. Germline V gene sequence: CDR1 LGHDT, CDR2 YNNKEL (reference sequence). The V and J ends lost 8 bases and 5 bases, in that order; junction bases with no gene match: 6. The chain's CDR3 is CASQLTGGTEAFF. CDR3 in DNA: TGTGCCAGCCAGTTGACAGGGGGTACTGAAGCTTTCTTT.

This clonotype was seen ten or more times. This sequence joins TRBV7-8 and TRBJ2-7; TRBD2 agrees at 11 bases. With V trimmed by 5 bases and J by 0 bases, 12 bases remained unmatched. Germline V gene sequence: CDR1 SGHVS, CDR2 FQNEAQ. CDR3 size: 18 residues. In nucleotides, the CDR3 is TGTGCCAGCAGCCCCCTCCTGGGACTAGCGGATAGCTCCTACGAGCAGTACTTC. It encodes CASSPLLGLADSSYEQYF.

The genes are TRBV7-8 and TRBJ2-7; 14 nucleotides align to TRBD2. Trimming at V came to 5 bases and at J to 7 bases, leaving 7 bases not matched to a gene. The CDR3 runs to 15 residues. Germline CDR1 reads SGHVS; CDR2 reads FQNEAQ. The CDR3, as DNA: TGTGCCAGCAGCCTAGGACTAGCGGGAGGTCAGGAGCAGTACTTC. Its translation is CASSLGLAGGQEQYF.

The rearrangement links TRBV24-1 to TRBJ2-1; 12 bases fit TRBD2. The CDR3 runs to 15 residues. Germline CDR1 reads KGHDR; CDR2 reads SFDVKD. Trimming removed 5 bases from V and 8 bases from J; junction bases left unmatched: 6. This CDR3 is CATSGGLAGTDEQFF. For the CDR3, the DNA is TGTGCCACCAGTGGGGGACTAGCGGGTACCGATGAGCAGTTCTTC.

The sample holds many counts of this clonotype. V gene TRBV27 combines with J gene TRBJ2-5; 7 positions agree with TRBD1. This CDR3 is 15 amino acids long. The V segment lost 4 bases and the J segment 1 base; nucleotides outside the gene matches: 6. CDR1 is MNHEY and CDR2 is SMNVEV in the germline V gene (reference sequence). CDR3 region: CASSSTGLTQETQYF. The CDR3 DNA is TGTGCCAGCAGTTCGACAGGGCTGACCCAAGAGACCCAGTACTTC.